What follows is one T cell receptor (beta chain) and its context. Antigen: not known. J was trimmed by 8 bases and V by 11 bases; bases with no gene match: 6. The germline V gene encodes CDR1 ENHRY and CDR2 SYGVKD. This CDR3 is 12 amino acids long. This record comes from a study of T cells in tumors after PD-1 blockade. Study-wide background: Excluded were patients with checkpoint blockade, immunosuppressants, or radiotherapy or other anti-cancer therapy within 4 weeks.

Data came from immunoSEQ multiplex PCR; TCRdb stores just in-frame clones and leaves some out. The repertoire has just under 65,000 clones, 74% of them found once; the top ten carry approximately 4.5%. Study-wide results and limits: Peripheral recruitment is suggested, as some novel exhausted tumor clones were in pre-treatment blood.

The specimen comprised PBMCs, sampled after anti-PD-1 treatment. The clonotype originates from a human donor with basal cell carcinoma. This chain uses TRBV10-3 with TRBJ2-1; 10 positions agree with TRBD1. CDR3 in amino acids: CALGQGGDEQFF. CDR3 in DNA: TGTGCCCTAGGACAGGGGGGGGATGAGCAGTTCTTC.